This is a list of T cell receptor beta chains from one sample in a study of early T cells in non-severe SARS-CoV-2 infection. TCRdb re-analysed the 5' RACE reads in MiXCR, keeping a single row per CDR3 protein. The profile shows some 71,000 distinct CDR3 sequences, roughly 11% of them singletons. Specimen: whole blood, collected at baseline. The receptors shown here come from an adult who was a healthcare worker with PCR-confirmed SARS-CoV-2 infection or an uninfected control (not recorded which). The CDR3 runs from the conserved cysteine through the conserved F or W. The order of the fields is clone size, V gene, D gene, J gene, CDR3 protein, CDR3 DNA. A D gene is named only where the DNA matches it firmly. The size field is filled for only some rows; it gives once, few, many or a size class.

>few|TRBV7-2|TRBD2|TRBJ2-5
CASSLGLAGAQETQYF
TGTGCCAGCAGCTTAGGGCTAGCGGGAGCCCAAGAGACCCAGTACTTC
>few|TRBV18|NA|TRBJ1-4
CASSPGAANEKLFF
TGTGCCAGCTCCCCAGGGGCCGCTAATGAAAAACTGTTTTTT
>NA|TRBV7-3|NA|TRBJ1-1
CASSPLGGAPNTEAFF
TGTGCCAGCAGCCCCCTAGGGGGGGCCCCAAACACTGAAGCTTTCTTT
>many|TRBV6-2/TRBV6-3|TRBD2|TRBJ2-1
CASIPASGYNEQFF
TGTGCCAGCATTCCGGCTAGCGGGTACAATGAGCAGTTCTTC
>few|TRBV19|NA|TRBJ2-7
CASSIGGSSYEQYF
TGTGCCAGTAGTATAGGAGGGAGCTCCTACGAGCAGTACTTC
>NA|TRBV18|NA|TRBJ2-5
CASSQSYQETQYF
TGTGCCAGCTCACAGAGCTACCAAGAGACCCAGTACTTC
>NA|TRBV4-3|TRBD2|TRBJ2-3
CASSQDDLAGGRTDTQYF
TGCGCCAGCAGCCAAGATGACTTGGCGGGAGGGCGAACAGATACGCAGTATTTT
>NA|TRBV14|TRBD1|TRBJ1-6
CASTSTGGSPLHF
TGTGCCAGCACCTCGACAGGGGGGTCACCCCTCCACTTT
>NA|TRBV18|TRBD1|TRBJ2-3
CASSPNRGTLDTQYF
TGTGCCAGCTCACCAAACAGGGGCACATTGGATACGCAGTATTTT
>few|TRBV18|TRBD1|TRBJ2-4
CASSPKDRDDIQYF
TGTGCCAGCTCACCGAAGGACAGGGATGACATTCAGTACTTC
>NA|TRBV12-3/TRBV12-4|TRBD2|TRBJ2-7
CASSSPRRESSYEQYF
TGTGCCAGCAGTTCTCCGAGGCGGGAGAGCTCCTACGAGCAGTACTTC
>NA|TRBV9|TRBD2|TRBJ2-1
CASSVGLAGVAEQFF
TGTGCCAGCAGCGTCGGACTAGCGGGAGTGGCTGAGCAGTTCTTC
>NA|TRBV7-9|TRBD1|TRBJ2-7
CASSPRTGGEYEQYF
TGTGCCAGCAGCCCGCGGACAGGGGGTGAATACGAGCAGTACTTC
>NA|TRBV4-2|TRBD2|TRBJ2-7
CASSQARASGMYEQYF
TGTGCCAGCAGCCAAGCGAGGGCTAGCGGGATGTACGAGCAGTACTTC
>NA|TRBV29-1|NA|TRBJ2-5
CSVGVGTQYF
TGCAGCGTGGGGGTGGGCACCCAGTACTTC
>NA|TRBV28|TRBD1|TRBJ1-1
CASRTGMRNTEAFF
TGTGCCAGTCGGACAGGTATGAGGAACACTGAAGCTTTCTTT
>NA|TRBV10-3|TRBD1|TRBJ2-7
CATGQAPSYEQYF
TGTGCCACCGGACAGGCCCCATCCTACGAGCAGTACTTC
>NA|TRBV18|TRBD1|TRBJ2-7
CASSITGTGVYEQYF
TGTGCCAGCTCAATTACCGGGACAGGGGTCTACGAGCAGTACTTC
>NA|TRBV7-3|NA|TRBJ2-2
CASSPPYGELFF
TGTGCCAGCAGTCCCCCCTACGGGGAGCTGTTTTTT
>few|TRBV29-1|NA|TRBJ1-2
CSVQTGGGGYTF
TGCAGCGTTCAGACCGGGGGTGGTGGCTACACCTTC
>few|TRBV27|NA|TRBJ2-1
CASSLFTGPYNEQFF
TGTGCCAGCAGTTTATTCACAGGTCCCTACAATGAGCAGTTCTTC
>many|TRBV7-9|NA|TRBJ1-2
CASSLNPVSLNYGYTF
TGTGCCAGCAGCTTAAACCCCGTTAGTCTTAACTATGGCTACACCTTC
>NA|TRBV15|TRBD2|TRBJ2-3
CATSSFSGGKDTQYF
TGTGCCACCAGCAGTTTTAGCGGGGGGAAAGATACGCAGTATTTT
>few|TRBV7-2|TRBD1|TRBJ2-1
CASSFDRVYNEQFF
TGTGCCAGCAGCTTCGACAGGGTCTACAATGAGCAGTTCTTC
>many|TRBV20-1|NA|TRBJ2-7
CSAFNPAEFYEQYF
TGCAGTGCCTTTAACCCGGCCGAATTCTACGAGCAGTACTTC
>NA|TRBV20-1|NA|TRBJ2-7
CSARDSGYEQYF
TGCAGTGCTAGAGATAGCGGATACGAGCAGTACTTC
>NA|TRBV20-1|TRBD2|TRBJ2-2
CSAKKGTSGGSLNTGELFF
TGCAGTGCTAAGAAAGGGACTAGCGGGGGTTCCCTTAACACCGGGGAGCTGTTTTTT
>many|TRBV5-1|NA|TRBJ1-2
CASSLVVGSKGYTF
TGCGCCAGCAGCTTGGTGGTGGGTAGCAAGGGCTACACCTTC
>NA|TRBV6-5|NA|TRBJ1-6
CASSYGAGNSPLHF
TGTGCCAGCAGTTACGGTGCGGGTAATTCACCCCTCCACTTT
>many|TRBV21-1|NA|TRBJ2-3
CASSKITADTQYF
TGTGCCAGCAGCAAAATTACCGCAGATACGCAGTATTTT
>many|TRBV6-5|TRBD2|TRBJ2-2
CASRSGIGTGELFF
TGTGCCAGCAGGAGCGGGATCGGCACCGGGGAGCTGTTTTTT
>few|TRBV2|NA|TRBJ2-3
CASSASGLLLGDTQYF
TGTGCCAGCAGTGCCTCCGGGCTTCTTTTGGGGGATACGCAGTATTTT
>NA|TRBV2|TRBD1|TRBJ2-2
CASTRDRNTGELFF
TGTGCCAGTACCCGGGACAGGAACACCGGGGAGCTGTTTTTT
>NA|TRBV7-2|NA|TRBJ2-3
CASSLGGGAGGTDTQYF
TGTGCCAGCAGCTTAGGTGGTGGAGCTGGCGGCACAGATACGCAGTATTTT
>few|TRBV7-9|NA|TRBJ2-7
CASSPAPHSHEQYF
TGTGCCAGCAGCCCCGCTCCCCACAGCCACGAGCAGTACTTC
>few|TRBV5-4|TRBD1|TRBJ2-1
CASSLATGGHFYNEQFF
TGTGCCAGCAGCTTGGCCACAGGGGGTCACTTTTACAATGAGCAGTTCTTC
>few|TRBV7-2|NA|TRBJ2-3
CASSLRADPQDTQYF
TGTGCCAGCAGCTTACGAGCGGATCCACAAGATACGCAGTATTTT
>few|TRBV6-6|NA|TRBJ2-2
CASSLTGTSLNTGELFF
TGTGCCAGCAGTCTCACCGGGACCTCCCTTAACACCGGGGAGCTGTTTTTT
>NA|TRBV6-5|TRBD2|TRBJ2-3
CASSYVAGITDTQYF
TGTGCCAGCAGTTACGTAGCGGGGATCACAGATACGCAGTATTTT
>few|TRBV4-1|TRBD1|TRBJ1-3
CASSQRGPGNTIYF
TGCGCCAGCAGCCAAAGGGGGCCTGGAAACACCATATATTTT
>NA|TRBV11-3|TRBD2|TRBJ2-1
CASSSRLAGVNEQFF
TGTGCCAGCAGCTCCCGACTAGCGGGAGTGAATGAGCAGTTCTTC
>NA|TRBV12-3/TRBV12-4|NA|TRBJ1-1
CASSLRYHNTEAFF
TGTGCCAGCAGTTTAAGGTACCACAACACTGAAGCTTTCTTT
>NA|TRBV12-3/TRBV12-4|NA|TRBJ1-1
CASSQGHTNTEAFF
TGTGCCAGCAGCCAGGGACATACGAACACTGAAGCTTTCTTT
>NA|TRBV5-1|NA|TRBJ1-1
CASRPAGQTYTEAFF
TGCGCCAGCAGACCCGCGGGACAAACCTACACTGAAGCTTTCTTT
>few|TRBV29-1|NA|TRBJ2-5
CSVEYGLRETQYF
TGCAGCGTTGAGTACGGATTGCGAGAGACCCAGTACTTC
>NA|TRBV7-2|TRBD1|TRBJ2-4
CASSSQTGNIQYF
TGTGCCAGCAGCTCGCAGACAGGGAACATTCAGTACTTC